This T cell receptor (beta chain) was sequenced during a study of cytomegalovirus exposure and HLA in healthy donors. Findings of the study overall: Per a prior analysis, the majority of TCR beta V segments were productive roughly 87% or roughly 30% of the time. As was reported, the classifier diagnosed cytomegalovirus status with high specificity and sensitivity. Researchers catalogued about 150 TCR beta chains as cytomegalovirus-associated. TCR beta V- and J-gene trimming, according to a later analysis, was linked to a missense DCLRE1C variant.

To note about this clone: The antigen is undetermined.

Amplification used 60 Vbeta primers and 13 Jbeta primers. The table came from immunoSEQ multiplex PCR; TCRdb's copy has only in-frame clones and leaves some out. The sample yields about 170,000 clones, 65% to 85% seen once. Sequenced input: PBMCs. The sequence derives from a woman between 50 and 59 years old in good health and CMV-seropositive.

CDR3 sequence reads: CASSTKDNSYEQYF. The CDR3 region has the DNA TGTGCCAGCAGCACTAAGGACAACTCCTACGAGCAGTACTTC. The chain carries TRBV5-4 and TRBJ2-7; weak D call: TRBD1 (5 bases). This CDR3 comprises 14 residues. Germline CDR1 is SGHNT and CDR2 is YYREEE (reference sequence). Trimming cost V 4 bases and J 0 bases, with 11 bases left between them.